These T cell receptor beta chains were read from a single sample in a study of cytomegalovirus exposure and HLA in healthy donors. Assay used: immunoSEQ multiplex PCR; TCRdb lists only in-frame clones, some missing. The top ten clones hold about 3% of a sample with roughly 200,000 clones, 78% of them seen once. What was sequenced was PBMCs. The receptors shown here come from a female donor in good health and CMV-seronegative. CDR3s include the opening cysteine and the closing phenylalanine or tryptophan. The D gene is left open where the match is weak. Expanded clones get a size class; other rows say once, few or many, or leave the size out.

- | - | TRBJ1-1 | TRBV4-3 | CASSPHGTSTEAFF | TGCGCCAGCAGCCCCCACGGGACATCAACTGAAGCTTTCTTT
- | TRBD2 | TRBJ2-7 | TRBV11-2 | CASSLWAGGSLHEQYF | TGTGCCAGCAGCTTATGGGCGGGGGGGAGCCTCCACGAGCAGTACTTC
- | - | TRBJ2-2 | TRBV18 | CASSLQVIGSTGELFF | TGTGCCAGCTCACTCCAGGTCATAGGGAGCACCGGGGAGCTGTTTTTT
- | - | TRBJ1-2 | TRBV7-9 | CSSSSGSHYGYTF | TGTTCCAGCAGCTCGGGAAGCCATTATGGCTACACCTTC
- | TRBD1 | TRBJ1-6 | TRBV5-1 | CASSLQGAHSSPLHF | TGCGCCAGCAGCTTACAGGGGGCCCATTCTTCACCCCTCCACTTT
- | TRBD2 | TRBJ2-1 | TRBV11-2 | CASSSSSGSVSYNEQFF | TGTGCCAGCAGCTCTTCTAGCGGGAGCGTCTCCTACAATGAGCAGTTCTTC
- | - | TRBJ2-5 | TRBV4-3 | CASSPLVKETQYF | TGCGCCAGCAGCCCGCTAGTCAAAGAGACCCAGTACTTC
- | - | TRBJ2-2 | TRBV7-2 | CASSSATGTGELFF | TGTGCCAGCAGTTCAGCAACAGGGACCGGGGAGCTGTTTTTT
once | - | TRBJ2-7 | TRBV7-9 | CASSLADSSYEQYF | TGTGCCAGCAGCTTAGCTGACAGCTCCTACGAGCAGTACTTC
- | TRBD2 | TRBJ2-1 | TRBV5-4 | CASSPTSGAGYNEQFF | TGTGCCAGCAGCCCTACTAGCGGGGCAGGCTACAATGAGCAGTTCTTC
once | - | TRBJ1-5 | TRBV5-8 | CASSFGAQPQHF | TGTGCCAGCAGCTTCGGTGCCCAGCCCCAGCATTTT
few | TRBD2 | TRBJ2-5 | TRBV28 | CASSISTGLGTTEETQYF | TGTGCCAGCAGTATCTCAACGGGACTAGGAACAACGGAGGAGACCCAGTACTTC
- | TRBD1 | TRBJ2-2 | TRBV7-3 | CASSPPGQGTTGELFF | TGTGCCAGCAGCCCACCGGGACAGGGAACCACCGGGGAGCTGTTTTTT
- | - | TRBJ1-1 | TRBV6-1 | CASASGGRAEAFF | TGTGCCAGCGCCTCGGGGGGTAGGGCTGAAGCTTTCTTT
few | - | TRBJ1-1 | TRBV19 | CASSVLLSRGNTEAFF | TGTGCCAGTAGTGTGCTGCTGTCCAGAGGAAACACTGAAGCTTTCTTT
- | TRBD1 | TRBJ2-7 | TRBV11-3 | CASSHRGTYEQYF | TGTGCCAGCAGCCACAGGGGTACCTACGAGCAGTACTTC
once | TRBD1 | TRBJ2-7 | TRBV19 | CASSNLFGQGSYEQYF | TGTGCCAGTAGTAATCTTTTCGGACAGGGGTCCTACGAGCAGTACTTC
- | - | TRBJ1-4 | TRBV6-1 | CASSAKPGVGEKLFF | TGTGCCAGCAGTGCTAAGCCAGGGGTGGGTGAAAAACTGTTTTTT
- | - | TRBJ2-3 | TRBV4-3 | CASSQLGEGTDTQYF | TGCGCCAGCAGCCAACTTGGGGAGGGCACAGATACGCAGTATTTT
- | TRBD2 | TRBJ2-1 | TRBV7-8 | CASTLSRVAGYNEQFF | TGTGCCAGCACCCTATCGAGGGTAGCGGGTTACAATGAGCAGTTCTTC
- | - | TRBJ2-1 | TRBV29-1 | CSVDRGFNNEQFF | TGCAGCGTTGACAGGGGTTTTAACAATGAGCAGTTCTTC
- | - | TRBJ2-5 | TRBV10-3 | CAISQGMRERETQYF | TGTGCCATCAGTCAGGGGATGCGGGAGCGGGAGACCCAGTACTTC
- | - | TRBJ1-5 | TRBV30 | CAWSGSGNNQPQHF | TGTGCCTGGAGCGGGTCAGGGAACAATCAGCCCCAGCATTTT
- | TRBD2 | TRBJ2-7 | TRBV28 | CASSLPGGSYEQYF | TGTGCCAGCAGTTTACCGGGGGGATCCTACGAGCAGTACTTC
- | TRBD1 | TRBJ1-4 | TRBV19 | CATSDRANEKLFF | TGTGCCACCTCGGACAGGGCCAATGAAAAACTGTTTTTT
- | TRBD2 | TRBJ2-7 | TRBV11-2 | CASTPKAGGPNEQYF | TGTGCCAGCACCCCGAAGGCGGGAGGGCCCAACGAGCAGTACTTC
- | TRBD2 | TRBJ2-3 | TRBV10-3 | CAIRRLAGSPGDTQYF | TGTGCCATCAGGCGACTAGCGGGGAGTCCCGGAGATACGCAGTATTTT
- | TRBD1 | TRBJ1-4 | TRBV7-2 | CASSLTEGTGPHEKLFF | TGTGCCAGCAGCCTCACTGAAGGGACAGGGCCTCATGAAAAACTGTTTTTT
- | - | TRBJ2-1 | TRBV7-7 | CASSLVVEQFF | TGTGCTAGCAGCTTAGTCGTTGAGCAGTTCTTC
few | - | TRBJ2-3 | TRBV7-3 | CASSPTGDVTDTQYF | TGTGCCAGCAGCCCGACGGGGGATGTCACAGATACGCAGTATTTT
- | - | TRBJ2-1 | TRBV29-1 | CSVELGTWGREQFF | TGCAGCGTTGAACTAGGAACATGGGGCCGGGAGCAGTTCTTC
- | - | TRBJ2-2 | TRBV11-3 | CASSLDPRTENTGELFF | TGTGCCAGCAGCTTAGACCCGCGGACAGAGAACACCGGGGAGCTGTTTTTT
- | - | TRBJ2-3 | TRBV12-5 | CASGLIYRVLSIDTQYF | TGTGCTAGTGGTTTAATTTACAGGGTATTATCCATAGATACGCAGTATTTT
few | - | TRBJ1-2 | TRBV6-5 | CASSYLGGTYGYTF | TGTGCCAGCAGTTACCTAGGGGGAACATATGGCTACACCTTC
- | - | TRBJ1-2 | TRBV2 | CASSEDRENGYTF | TGTGCCAGCAGTGAAGACAGGGAGAACGGCTACACCTTC
- | - | TRBJ2-1 | TRBV6-5 | CASSYGEINNEQFF | TGTGCCAGCAGTTATGGAGAGATAAACAATGAGCAGTTCTTC
- | TRBD2 | TRBJ2-2 | TRBV30 | CAWIPRASGNTGELFF | TGTGCCTGGATTCCTAGGGCTAGCGGGAACACCGGGGAGCTGTTTTTT
- | - | TRBJ1-2 | TRBV4-1 | CASSQGGTRDYGYTF | TGCGCCAGCAGCCAAGGCGGGACGCGCGACTATGGCTACACCTTC
- | - | TRBJ2-7 | TRBV16 | CASSQSAGSYEQYF | TGTGCCAGCAGCCAATCGGCGGGCTCCTACGAGCAGTACTTC
- | - | TRBJ2-7 | TRBV2 | CASSRGSYEQYF | TGTGCCAGCAGCCGGGGGTCCTACGAGCAGTACTTC
- | - | TRBJ2-3 | TRBV5-8 | CASSLGGANTDTQYF | TGTGCCAGCAGCTTGGGAGGAGCTAACACAGATACGCAGTATTTT
- | TRBD1 | TRBJ2-3 | TRBV4-1 | CASSQAGTASTDTQYF | TGCGCCAGCAGCCAAGCCGGGACAGCTAGCACAGATACGCAGTATTTT
- | TRBD2 | TRBJ2-2 | TRBV7-8 | CASTSRAAGDAGELFF | TGTGCCAGCACCTCCCGGGCAGCGGGGGATGCCGGGGAGCTGTTTTTT
few | TRBD2 | TRBJ2-3 | TRBV29-1 | CSVETSGMDTQYF | TGCAGCGTTGAAACTAGCGGGATGGATACGCAGTATTTT
- | - | TRBJ2-5 | TRBV15 | CATSRDERQETQYF | TGTGCCACCAGCAGAGATGAGCGGCAAGAGACCCAGTACTTC
few | - | TRBJ2-1 | TRBV21-1 | CASSKVGRGMGNSSYNEQFF | TGTGCCAGCAGCAAAGTCGGGAGAGGTATGGGGAATAGCTCCTACAATGAGCAGTTCTTC
- | - | TRBJ2-3 | TRBV9 | CASSVAPTGTDTQYF | TGTGCCAGCAGCGTAGCGCCGACAGGCACAGATACGCAGTATTTT
- | - | TRBJ2-5 | TRBV7-8 | CASSLGLQEETQYF | TGTGCCAGCAGCTTAGGTTTACAGGAAGAGACCCAGTACTTC
- | TRBD2 | TRBJ2-7 | TRBV7-3 | CASSWGSGGYEQYF | TGTGCCAGCAGCTGGGGGAGCGGGGGCTACGAGCAGTACTTC
- | - | TRBJ2-2 | TRBV7-9 | CASSLVGGGTGEPFF | -
- | TRBD2 | TRBJ2-1 | TRBV30 | CAWSATSGSWFF | TGTGCCTGGAGTGCGACTAGCGGGAGTTGGTTCTTC
- | TRBD1 | TRBJ2-7 | TRBV5-1 | CASSLGTGGYEQYF | TGCGCCAGCAGCTTAGGGACAGGGGGCTACGAGCAGTACTTC
few | - | TRBJ2-7 | TRBV29-1 | CSVEQGYEQYF | TGCAGCGTTGAACAGGGGTACGAGCAGTACTTC
- | TRBD2 | TRBJ2-7 | TRBV6-5 | CASRTLAEASYEQYF | TGTGCCAGCAGGACACTAGCGGAGGCCTCCTACGAGCAGTACTTC
few | TRBD1 | TRBJ2-3 | TRBV7-9 | CASSADREDTQYF | TGTGCCAGCAGCGCCGACAGGGAAGATACGCAGTATTTT
- | TRBD2 | TRBJ2-5 | TRBV6-5 | CASRPWGGQETQYF | TGTGCCAGCAGGCCTTGGGGGGGCCAAGAGACCCAGTACTTC
few | TRBD2 | TRBJ2-1 | TRBV7-9 | CASSVASGGSYNEQFF | TGTGCCAGCAGCGTCGCTAGCGGGGGCTCCTACAATGAGCAGTTCTTC
- | TRBD2 | TRBJ2-1 | TRBV14 | CASNMLAGGLPFF | TGTGCCAGCAATATGCTAGCGGGAGGTTTGCCGTTCTTC
- | - | TRBJ1-1 | TRBV7-9 | CASSRSSLASSEAFF | TGTGCCAGCAGCCGAAGCAGTCTGGCTAGCTCTGAAGCTTTCTTT
- | TRBD2 | TRBJ2-5 | TRBV4-3 | CASSTTWGRGNQETQYF | TGCGCCAGCAGCACGACGTGGGGGAGGGGAAACCAAGAGACCCAGTACTTC